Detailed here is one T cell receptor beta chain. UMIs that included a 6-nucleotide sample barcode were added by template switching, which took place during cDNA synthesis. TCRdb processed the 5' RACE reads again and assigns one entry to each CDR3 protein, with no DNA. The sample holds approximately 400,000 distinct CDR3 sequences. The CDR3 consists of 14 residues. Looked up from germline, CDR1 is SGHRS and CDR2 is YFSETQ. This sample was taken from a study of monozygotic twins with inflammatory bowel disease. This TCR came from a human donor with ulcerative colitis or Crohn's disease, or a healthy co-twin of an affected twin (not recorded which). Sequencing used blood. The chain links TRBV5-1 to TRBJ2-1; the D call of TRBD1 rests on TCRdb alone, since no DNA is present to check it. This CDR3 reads CASKSGPGSNEQFF.